This T cell receptor (beta chain) was profiled in a study of radiotherapy plus CTLA-4 blockade in lung cancer. Study-wide results and limits: Subsequent to radiotherapy plus ipilimumab, tumor-derived TCR clones underwent expansion in blood. Per reports, early blood T cell clone dynamics, plus interferon-beta, forecast response most strongly.

The length of the CDR3 is 17 residues. Germline CDR1 is SGHAT and CDR2 is FQDESV (reference sequence). The V and J ends lost 4 bases and 3 bases respectively, with 20 bases between them. The repertoire was sequenced with immunoSEQ multiplex PCR; TCRdb's copy has only in-frame clones and lacks some. This table holds around 85,000 clones, about 90% found once. Remarks on this clone: The antigen is undetermined.

Ipilimumab CTLA-4 blockade and focal radiation were given to patients with chemo-refractory metastatic non-small-cell lung cancer. The J gene is TRBJ2-3, the V gene TRBV11-1; D may be TRBD1 (5 bases). Sequences were derived from peripheral blood, sampled from a patient treated with radiotherapy plus ipilimumab. The TCR sequence derives from a human donor with non-small cell lung cancer who had a partial response to radiotherapy plus ipilimumab. DNA for the CDR3: TGTGCCAGCAGCTCCCCCATGCAGGGCCGGATGACAGATACGCAGTATTTT. Its translation: CASSSPMQGRMTDTQYF.